The rows below give T cell receptor beta chains drawn from one sample of a study of cytomegalovirus exposure and HLA in healthy donors. Here immunoSEQ multiplex PCR was the method, and the copy in TCRdb shows in-frame clones only, minus some. Of 150,000 to 200,000 clones listed, about 90% are singletons. Sequenced: PBMCs. These receptors originate from a man between 18 and 35 years old in good health and CMV-seropositive. Both conserved end residues are part of each CDR3. A D gene is named only where the DNA matches it firmly. Part of the rows lack a size; the others show once, few, many or a class for expanded clones.

D: TRBD2; J: TRBJ2-7; V: TRBV5-6; size: .; CDR3: CASSFWASGIYEQYF; DNA: TGTGCCAGCAGCTTTTGGGCTAGCGGGATCTACGAGCAGTACTTC
D: .; J: TRBJ2-7; V: TRBV27; size: .; CDR3: CASSLLAAGSSYEQYF; DNA: TGTGCCAGCAGTTTATTGGCGGCAGGGTCTTCCTACGAGCAGTACTTC
D: TRBD2; J: TRBJ2-7; V: TRBV2; size: .; CDR3: CASSEGLAGTYEQYF; DNA: TGTGCCAGCAGTGAAGGGCTAGCGGGAACCTACGAGCAGTACTTC
D: .; J: TRBJ2-1; V: TRBV28; size: .; CDR3: CASTSPAGGYNEQFF; DNA: TGTGCCAGCACCTCCCCCGCCGGAGGGTACAATGAGCAGTTCTTC
D: .; J: TRBJ1-3; V: TRBV7-9; size: .; CDR3: CASSFQSNSGNTIYF; DNA: TGTGCCAGCAGCTTCCAGTCAAACTCTGGAAACACCATATATTTT
D: .; J: TRBJ2-1; V: TRBV11-3; size: once; CDR3: CASSLLTNEQFF; DNA: TGTGCCAGCAGCCTCCTCACTAATGAGCAGTTCTTC
D: TRBD1; J: TRBJ1-5; V: TRBV7-9; size: .; CDR3: CASSLGQPNQPQHF; DNA: TGTGCCAGCAGCCTGGGACAGCCCAATCAGCCCCAGCATTTT
D: .; J: TRBJ1-5; V: TRBV9; size: .; CDR3: CASSPRTANQPQHF; DNA: TGTGCCAGCAGCCCGCGGACTGCTAATCAGCCCCAGCATTTT
D: .; J: TRBJ1-3; V: TRBV29-1; size: .; CDR3: CSVETAGAGNTIYF; DNA: TGCAGCGTTGAGACTGCGGGAGCTGGAAACACCATATATTTT
D: .; J: TRBJ2-7; V: TRBV6-6; size: .; CDR3: CASKAGLSSYEQYF; DNA: TGTGCCAGCAAGGCGGGGTTGAGCTCCTACGAGCAGTACTTC
D: .; J: TRBJ2-1; V: TRBV7-3; size: .; CDR3: CASSTTTGNEQFF; DNA: TGTGCCAGCAGCACCACAACGGGTAATGAGCAGTTCTTC
D: .; J: TRBJ2-3; V: TRBV28; size: .; CDR3: CASSPGDTQYF; DNA: TGTGCCAGCAGTCCGGGAGATACGCAGTATTTT
D: TRBD1; J: TRBJ2-7; V: TRBV15; size: .; CDR3: CATSSQWAGGYEQYF; DNA: TGTGCCACCAGCTCCCAGTGGGCAGGGGGCTACGAGCAGTACTTC
D: TRBD2; J: TRBJ2-5; V: TRBV2; size: .; CDR3: CASSETGTSGRSKETQYF; DNA: TGTGCCAGCAGCGAAACCGGGACTAGCGGGAGATCCAAAGAGACCCAGTACTTC
D: TRBD1; J: TRBJ1-2; V: TRBV6-5; size: .; CDR3: CASSYSTGGEPGYTF; DNA: TGTGCCAGCAGTTACTCTACAGGGGGCGAACCAGGCTACACCTTC
D: .; J: TRBJ2-1; V: TRBV2; size: once; CDR3: CASSRNQGRDNEQFF; DNA: TGTGCCAGCAGCCGGAATCAGGGGAGGGACAATGAGCAGTTCTTC
D: TRBD1; J: TRBJ2-2; V: TRBV2; size: .; CDR3: CASSDGTGNTGELFF; DNA: TGTGCCAGCAGTGACGGGACAGGGAACACCGGGGAGCTGTTTTTT
D: .; J: TRBJ2-1; V: TRBV7-9; size: few; CDR3: CASSLVSGRRNEQFF; DNA: TGTGCCAGCAGCTTAGTAAGCGGTCGGCGGAATGAGCAGTTCTTC
D: TRBD1; J: TRBJ1-5; V: TRBV28; size: .; CDR3: CASSEPGQRDQPQHF; DNA: TGTGCCAGCAGTGAACCGGGACAGAGGGATCAGCCCCAGCATTTT
D: TRBD1; J: TRBJ1-4; V: TRBV25-1; size: once; CDR3: CASNRGEKLFF; DNA: TGTGCCAGCAACAGGGGTGAAAAACTGTTTTTT
D: TRBD1; J: TRBJ1-2; V: TRBV27; size: .; CDR3: CASRYKGGSYGYTF; DNA: TGTGCCAGCAGATATAAAGGGGGCTCCTATGGCTACACCTTC
D: .; J: TRBJ1-2; V: TRBV19; size: .; CDR3: CASSILRSYGYTF; DNA: TGTGCCAGTAGTATCCTTCGTAGCTATGGCTACACCTTC
D: .; J: TRBJ1-1; V: TRBV6-5; size: .; CDR3: CASQETEMNTEAFF; DNA: TGTGCCAGCCAGGAGACAGAAATGAACACTGAAGCTTTCTTT
D: TRBD1; J: TRBJ1-1; V: TRBV7-8; size: .; CDR3: CASSRDRESTEAFF; DNA: TGTGCCAGCAGCCGAGACAGGGAGAGCACTGAAGCTTTCTTT
D: TRBD1; J: TRBJ2-2; V: TRBV10-3; size: few; CDR3: CAISPGTGGTGELFF; DNA: TGTGCCATCAGCCCCGGGACAGGAGGCACCGGGGAGCTGTTTTTT
D: .; J: TRBJ2-5; V: TRBV7-8; size: .; CDR3: CASSSPPGLGETQYF; DNA: TGTGCCAGCAGCTCCCCTCCAGGGTTGGGGGAGACCCAGTACTTC
D: .; J: TRBJ2-5; V: TRBV18; size: .; CDR3: CASSPGTTKETQYF; DNA: TGTGCCAGCTCACCGGGGACAACTAAAGAGACCCAGTACTTC
D: .; J: TRBJ2-5; V: TRBV10-3; size: .; CDR3: CAISESGVGQGQETQYF; DNA: TGTGCCATCAGTGAGTCGGGGGTCGGGCAGGGGCAGGAGACCCAGTACTTC
D: TRBD2; J: TRBJ2-1; V: TRBV27; size: .; CDR3: CASSGSGRKILSSYNEQFF; DNA: TGTGCCAGCTCAGGTAGCGGGAGGAAAATCTTAAGCTCCTACAATGAGCAGTTCTTC
D: TRBD1; J: TRBJ1-3; V: TRBV5-1; size: once; CDR3: CASSSDRAGNTIYF; DNA: TGCGCCAGCAGCTCGGACAGGGCTGGAAACACCATATATTTT
D: .; J: TRBJ2-3; V: TRBV4-1; size: .; CDR3: CASSQDGTGSDTQYF; DNA: TGCGCCAGCAGCCAAGATGGTACGGGGTCAGATACGCAGTATTTT
D: TRBD1; J: TRBJ2-5; V: TRBV29-1; size: .; CDR3: CSGGHRGLMIQETQYF; DNA: TGCAGCGGAGGGCACAGGGGGTTGATGATCCAAGAGACCCAGTACTTC
D: .; J: TRBJ2-7; V: TRBV18; size: .; CDR3: CASSPTSVYEQYF; DNA: TGTGCCAGCTCACCAACTAGTGTGTACGAGCAGTACTTC
D: TRBD2; J: TRBJ2-7; V: TRBV7-8; size: .; CDR3: CASSKTSLSAYEQYF; DNA: TGTGCCAGCAGCAAGACTAGCCTCTCTGCCTACGAGCAGTACTTC
D: .; J: TRBJ2-5; V: TRBV5-1; size: .; CDR3: CASSLESLGETQYF; DNA: TGCGCCAGCAGCTTGGAATCACTAGGGGAGACCCAGTACTTC
D: .; J: TRBJ2-7; V: TRBV4-1; size: .; CDR3: CASSQEGRAGPGAGSHLYEQYF; DNA: TGCGCCAGCAGCCAAGAGGGTCGGGCAGGGCCTGGGGCAGGATCCCACCTCTACGAGCAGTACTTC
D: .; J: TRBJ2-7; V: TRBV2; size: .; CDR3: CASSETRSAYEQYF; DNA: TGTGCCAGCAGTGAAACGAGGTCAGCCTACGAGCAGTACTTC
D: TRBD2; J: TRBJ2-7; V: TRBV27; size: .; CDR3: CASSSRTSGSYEQYF; DNA: TGTGCCAGCAGTTCGCGGACTAGCGGGAGTTACGAGCAGTACTTC
D: .; J: TRBJ2-7; V: TRBV7-9; size: .; CDR3: CASSSSAEIGSYEQYF; DNA: TGTGCCAGCAGCTCCTCAGCAGAGATCGGGTCCTACGAGCAGTACTTC
D: .; J: TRBJ2-6; V: TRBV2; size: .; CDR3: CASSGGSGANVLTF; DNA: TGTGCCAGCAGCGGCGGCTCTGGGGCCAACGTCCTGACTTTC
D: .; J: TRBJ2-2; V: TRBV6-1; size: .; CDR3: CASSDSFLGELFF; DNA: TGTGCCAGCAGCGACAGCTTCCTCGGGGAGCTGTTTTTT
D: .; J: TRBJ1-1; V: TRBV6-6; size: .; CDR3: CASSYLGPVEAFF; DNA: TGTGCCAGCAGTTACCTAGGCCCCGTTGAAGCTTTCTTT
D: TRBD2; J: TRBJ2-1; V: TRBV9; size: .; CDR3: CASSSRGTSGAYNEQFF; DNA: TGTGCCAGCAGCTCCCGGGGGACTAGCGGTGCCTACAATGAGCAGTTCTTC
D: .; J: TRBJ2-3; V: TRBV2; size: .; CDR3: CASTLLGPGDTQYF; DNA: TGTGCCAGCACTCTCTTGGGGCCGGGAGATACGCAGTATTTT
D: TRBD2; J: TRBJ2-7; V: TRBV10-2; size: .; CDR3: CASSESSGAYEQYF; DNA: TGCGCCAGTAGTGAGTCTAGCGGCGCCTACGAGCAGTACTTC
D: .; J: TRBJ2-7; V: TRBV5-1; size: .; CDR3: CASSLGQGRYEQYF; DNA: TGCGCCAGCAGCTTGGGGCAGGGCCGCTACGAGCAGTACTTC
D: .; J: TRBJ2-6; V: TRBV5-1; size: .; CDR3: CASSSQGAGANVLTF; DNA: TGCGCCAGCAGCTCGCAGGGTGCTGGGGCCAACGTCCTGACTTTC
D: .; J: TRBJ1-4; V: TRBV2; size: .; CDR3: CASSEMGLAGDEKLFF; DNA: TGTGCCAGCAGTGAAATGGGGCTGGCAGGGGATGAAAAACTGTTTTTT
D: .; J: TRBJ1-2; V: TRBV4-1; size: .; CDR3: CASSQDEGDVYGYTF; DNA: TGCGCCAGCAGCCAAGACGAGGGCGACGTCTATGGCTACACCTTC
D: .; J: TRBJ2-7; V: TRBV7-6; size: few; CDR3: CASSPEDSYEQYF; DNA: TGTGCCAGCAGCCCGGAGGACTCCTACGAGCAGTACTTC
D: .; J: TRBJ2-5; V: TRBV5-4; size: .; CDR3: CASSSQGREEETQYF; DNA: TGTGCCAGCAGCTCACAGGGTAGGGAAGAAGAGACCCAGTACTTC
D: .; J: TRBJ2-3; V: TRBV19; size: few; CDR3: CASNGGGETDTQYF; DNA: TGTGCCAGTAACGGCGGAGGTGAAACAGATACGCAGTATTTT